Listed here are 20 T cell receptor beta chains from one sample, sequenced in a study of blood T cell repertoires in COVID-19. Clones were sequenced by immunoSEQ multiplex PCR, and TCRdb holds only the in-frame ones, with some missing. The sample includes roughly 190,000 clones, 80% to 90% of them seen just once. The sequenced sample consisted of peripheral blood. Receptors originate from a man between 45 and 60 years old with active or convalescent COVID-19.

The CDR3 here is CAVNRGQSTDTQYF. In DNA form, the CDR3 reads TGTGCCGTCAACAGGGGGCAGAGCACAGATACGCAGTATTTT. The chain couples TRBV6-5 to TRBJ2-3, with 9 bases that match TRBD1. V lost 11 bases and J lost 0; bases outside the gene matches: 6. Germline values: CDR1 MNHEY, CDR2 SVGAGI. There are 14 residues in the CDR3.

V is TRBV7-6 and J is TRBJ2-3, with 7 nucleotides matching TRBD1. CDR1 and CDR2 (germline): SGHVS, FNYEAQ. This CDR3 has 16 amino acids. V was clipped by 1 base and J by 2 bases; unmatched bases: 6. Written as DNA, the CDR3 is TGTGCCAGCAGCTTAGTGGCACAGGGGAACACAGATACGCAGTATTTT. Translation: CASSLVAQGNTDTQYF.

The chain links TRBV28 to TRBJ2-4; D gene uncertain. V dropped 6 bases and J dropped 2 bases, with 5 bases sitting between them. Germline loops: CDR1 MDHEN, CDR2 SYDVKM. CDR3 size: 12 residues. The CDR3 loop is CASSLTKNIQYF. The CDR3 DNA sequence: TGTGCCAGCAGCCTAACCAAAAACATTCAGTACTTC.

The V gene is TRBV5-1, the J gene TRBJ2-5, with 8 bases aligning to TRBD2. Germline loops: CDR1 SGHRS, CDR2 YFSETQ. Losses at the gene ends were 0 bases for V and 2 bases for J; bases not matched to a gene: 9. CDR3 length equals 17 residues. The CDR3: CASSLGSGGGTQETQYF. The CDR3 DNA reads TGCGCCAGCAGCTTGGGTTCCGGCGGGGGGACGCAAGAGACCCAGTACTTC.

The chain recombines TRBV30 with TRBJ1-5; 7 nucleotides align to TRBD1. The CDR3 sequence is 13 residues long. In germline, CDR1 is GTSNPN, CDR2 SVGIG (reference sequence). Trimming took 1 base from V and 9 from J; bases not matched to a gene: 6. CDR3 DNA: TGTGCCTGGAGTGGACAGGGAATAGGGCCCCAGCATTTT. As protein: CAWSGQGIGPQHF.

The chain recombines TRBV19 with TRBJ2-3; D unclear. The V end was cut by 3 bases, the J end by 0 bases, with 10 bases between. CDR3 length: 15 amino acids. Germline V gene data show CDR1 as LNHDA and CDR2 as SQIVND (reference sequence). The CDR3: CASSIRGPSTDTQYF. The CDR3 DNA reads TGTGCCAGTAGTATTCGCGGTCCTAGCACAGATACGCAGTATTTT.

The V gene is TRBV2, the J gene TRBJ2-3; 7 bases map to TRBD1. Germline CDR1 SNHLY, CDR2 FYNNEI. V lost 7 bases, J lost 2 bases, and 9 bases stayed unmatched. The CDR3 length is 15 residues. Here the CDR3 DNA reads TGTGCCAGCACGCTGACAGGGATTTCCACAGATACGCAGTATTTT. It encodes CASTLTGISTDTQYF.

The chain carries TRBV6-1 and TRBJ1-3, with 9 bases fitting TRBD1. This CDR3 has 15 residues. Germline V lookup: CDR1 MNHNS, CDR2 SASEGT. J gave up 3 bases and V 3 bases, and 3 bases lay outside the gene matches. This chain's CDR3 is CASSETGGYGNTIYF. The CDR3 DNA sequence: TGTGCCAGCAGTGAGACAGGGGGATATGGAAACACCATATATTTT.

The chain employs TRBV10-3 and TRBJ2-5; 10 nucleotides align to TRBD1. The germline V gene has CDR1 ENHRY and CDR2 SYGVKD. The CDR3 extends over 14 amino acids. Germline trimming cut 6 bases from V and 4 bases from J; bases unmatched to any gene: 5. The CDR3, as DNA: TGTGCCATCAGAGGGGACAGGGGCGTAGAGACCCAGTACTTC. Its translation: CAIRGDRGVETQYF.

This clone was seen just once. V is TRBV6-6 and J is TRBJ1-2, with 10 bases that match TRBD1. Per germline, CDR1 MNHNY and CDR2 SVGAGI (reference sequence). The CDR3 is made up of 15 amino acids. V was clipped by 5 bases and J by 4 bases; unmatched bases: 7. The CDR3 DNA follows: TGTGCCAGCAGTAGAGGGACAGGGGATGGCTATGGCTACACCTTC. It encodes CASSRGTGDGYGYTF.

The chain uses TRBV4-3 and TRBJ2-3; the D is unclear. V was trimmed by 2 bases and J by 0 bases, leaving 6 bases between them. Germline lookup yields CDR1 LGHNA and CDR2 YSLEER. This CDR3 region has 14 residues. CDR3 protein: CASSQSESTDTQYF. DNA for the CDR3: TGCGCCAGCAGCCAAAGCGAGAGCACAGATACGCAGTATTTT.

This clone was seen more than once but under ten times. This chain connects TRBV29-1 to TRBJ1-2; the match to TRBD1 covers 8 bases. Germline assignment: CDR1 SQVTM and CDR2 ANQGSEA. This CDR3 has 12 amino acids. The ends lost 7 bases at V and 3 bases at J; junction bases unmatched: 4. The CDR3 DNA is TGCAGCGGTACACAGGGGGACTATGGCTACACCTTC. This translates into CSGTQGDYGYTF. The full variable domain, completed using reference TRBV29-1 and TRBJ1-2, is SAVISQKPSRDICQRGTSLTIQCQVDSQVTMMFWYRQQPGQSLTLIATANQGSEATYESGFVIDKFPISRPNLTFSTLTVSNMSPEDSSIYLCSGTQGDYGYTFGSGTRLTVV.

The rearrangement links TRBV30 to TRBJ1-4; 9 nucleotides align to TRBD1. Germline V gene data show CDR1 as GTSNPN and CDR2 as SVGIG (reference sequence). Trimming took 2 bases from V and 3 from J; bases not matched to a gene: 13. The CDR3 contains 18 residues. The CDR3, as DNA: TGTGCCTGGAGTCCACGAGGGACAGGGATCGGAGCTAATGAAAAACTGTTTTTT. Encoded protein: CAWSPRGTGIGANEKLFF.

The chain links TRBV18 to TRBJ2-6; 10 bases fit TRBD1. Germline V gene sequence: CDR1 KGHSH, CDR2 LQKENI. The CDR3 has 17 amino acids. V lost 5 bases to trimming and J lost 1 base; unmatched junction nucleotides: 5. CDR3 sequence: CASSSDRGASGANVLTF. CDR3 coding DNA: TGTGCCAGCTCATCGGACAGGGGGGCGTCTGGGGCCAACGTCCTGACTTTC.

This chain joins TRBV27 and TRBJ1-3; D not certain. In germline, CDR1 is MNHEY, CDR2 SMNVEV (reference sequence). Trimming took 3 bases from V and 8 from J, leaving 17 bases between them. The CDR3 totals 15 residues. The CDR3 protein is CASSFSLTGSHTIYF. The CDR3 DNA follows: TGTGCCAGCAGTTTCTCTCTGACGGGTAGTCACACCATATATTTT.

The chain joins TRBV19 to TRBJ1-6, with D perhaps matching TRBD1 (6 bases). The CDR3 contains 14 residues. CDR1 and CDR2 (germline): LNHDA, SQIVND (reference sequence). V lost 6 bases and J lost 7, with 13 bases in between. The CDR3 nucleotides are TGTGCCAGTAGCAAGAACAGGGCCAATTCACCCCTCCACTTT. Translated, it gives CASSKNRANSPLHF.

V and J are TRBV25-1 and TRBJ1-2; D is unclear. The V end was cut by 1 base, the J end by 7 bases, with 16 bases between. The length of the CDR3 is 15 residues. Per the germline V gene, CDR1 is MGHDK and CDR2 is SYGVNS. The CDR3 region has the DNA TGTGCCAGCAGTGAATTAGCCCCCCGGCGCGGTGGCTACACCTTC. Amino acids: CASSELAPRRGGYTF.

This CDR3 is CASSQGIAGTETQYF. The CDR3 nucleotides are TGTGCCAGCAGCCAAGGAATAGCGGGAACAGAGACCCAGTACTTC. The V call is TRBV7-2, the J call TRBJ2-5, with 8 bases matching TRBD2. Germline V CDR1 and CDR2: SGHTA, FQGNSA. The CDR3 is 15 amino acids. The V and J ends lost 5 bases and 4 bases, in that order; junction bases with no gene match: 9.

The chain is built from TRBV11-2 and TRBJ2-1; 7 bases map to TRBD2. The CDR3 has 14 amino acids. V was clipped by 3 bases and J by 6 bases; unmatched bases: 5. Germline CDR1 SGHAT, CDR2 FQNNGV. CDR3 nucleotides: TGTGCCAGCAGCTTCGGACTAGGCGCCAATGAGCAGTTCTTC. Translating gives CASSFGLGANEQFF.

The chain couples TRBV19 to TRBJ1-2, with 10 bases fitting TRBD1. Germline V gives CDR1 LNHDA, CDR2 SQIVND (reference sequence). This CDR3 spans 18 amino acids. Trimming at V came to 3 bases and at J to 4 bases, leaving 14 bases not matched to a gene. The CDR3 here is CASSIFRQGAFLSYGYTF. CDR3 DNA sequence: TGTGCCAGTAGTATTTTCCGACAGGGGGCTTTTTTATCCTATGGCTACACCTTC.